One and the same sample provided the 15 T cell receptor beta chains below, sequenced in a study of graft-versus-host responses after intestinal transplantation. Antigens for these TCRs are unknown. The data were produced by immunoSEQ multiplex PCR, yet TCRdb's version contains in-frame clones alone and is incomplete. Of some 90,000 clones detected, roughly 91% appear once; the ten largest clones hold over 0.45%. Here the sequenced sample was unstimulated CD8+ T cells sorted from spleen or lymph node cells, taken before intestinal transplant. The source of these receptors is a human donor who received an intestinal transplant.

The chain joins TRBV27 to TRBJ2-5; D gene ambiguous. V was clipped by 8 bases and J by 4 bases, with 17 bases between them. The CDR3 runs 14 residues. The germline V gene encodes CDR1 MNHEY and CDR2 SMNVEV (reference sequence). The CDR3 loop reads CASAPADKSETQYF. The CDR3, as DNA: TGTGCCAGCGCCCCCGCCGACAAGTCAGAGACCCAGTACTTC.

V usage is TRBV2 and J usage is TRBJ2-7, with TRBD1 identical over 9 bases. This CDR3 has 14 amino acids. The V segment lost 6 bases and the J segment 4 bases; nucleotides outside the gene matches: 7. Germline CDR1 is SNHLY and CDR2 is FYNNEI. The CDR3 DNA reads as TGTGCCAGCAGAACCGGGACAGGGCTGTACGAGCAGTACTTC. Its translation is CASRTGTGLYEQYF.

With regard to this clone: At one end the junction does not follow the germline gene, possibly because of a read error. The sample contains more than one DNA sequence encoding this CDR3. The gene calls are TRBV13 and TRBJ1-1, with a tentative D call TRBD1 (5 bases). There are 13 residues in the CDR3. Germline CDR1 and CDR2: PRHDT and FYEKMQ (reference sequence). CDR3 amino acids: CASSFFRGPEAFF. The CDR3 nucleotides read TGTGCCAGCAGCTTTTTTAGGGGCCCTGAGGCTTTCTTT.

This chain links TRBV2 with TRBJ2-7, with 7 bases identical to TRBD1. The ends lost 7 bases at V and 2 bases at J; junction bases unmatched: 11. The germline gives CDR1 SNHLY, CDR2 FYNNEI. This CDR3 region has 15 residues. CDR3 nucleotides: TGTGCCAGCACCCCCGAAGGGACAGTCACCTACGAGCAGTACTTC. Translating gives CASTPEGTVTYEQYF.

This rearrangement joins TRBV4-1 to TRBJ2-7; 14 positions match TRBD2. V lost 0 bases, J lost 6 bases, and 13 bases stayed unmatched. Germline V gives CDR1 MGHRA, CDR2 YSYEKL. CDR3 length equals 19 residues. CDR3 in amino acids: CASSQDRLAGGPKKSEQYF. CDR3 DNA sequence: TGCGCCAGCAGCCAAGATCGACTAGCGGGAGGGCCTAAAAAGAGCGAGCAGTACTTC.

This chain links TRBV12-1 with TRBJ1-1; the table's D call of TRBD1 was not tested on the DNA. TRBV12-1 is classified as a pseudogene. The CDR3 runs to 13 residues. The CDR3 bases are TGTGCCAGCAGTTCCCTGGGGCTCACTGAAGCTTTCTTT. Translated, it gives CASSSLGLTEAFF.

This chain links TRBV28 with TRBJ2-7; 9 bases fit TRBD2. Germline V lookup: CDR1 MDHEN, CDR2 SYDVKM. The CDR3 is 17 amino acids. The trim removed 4 bases at V and 7 bases at J, leaving 17 bases unmatched. CDR3 sequence (DNA): TGTGCCAGCAGTTCCCCGGCCGGGTTAGCGGGAGCTTTAGAGCAGTACTTC. Its translation is CASSSPAGLAGALEQYF.

The chain has TRBV30 and TRBJ2-7, with D uncertain. Looked up from germline, CDR1 is GTSNPN and CDR2 is SVGIG (reference sequence). The germline V and J ends were trimmed by 2 bases and 5 bases, with 4 bases remaining between them. CDR3 size: 10 residues. This CDR3 reads CAWSSNEQYF. CDR3 sequence (DNA): TGTGCCTGGAGTAGCAACGAGCAGTACTTC. Complete variable domain (other parts from reference TRBV30 and TRBJ2-7): SQTIHQWPATLVQPVGSPLSLECTVEGTSNPNLYWYRQAAGRGLQLLFYSVGIGQISSEVPQNLSASRPQDRQFILSSKKLLLSDSGFYLCAWSSNEQYFGPGTRLTVT.

The chain is built from TRBV27 and TRBJ1-5, with D maybe TRBD1 (6 bases). In germline, CDR1 is MNHEY, CDR2 SMNVEV (reference sequence). CDR3 size: 16 residues. V lost 4 bases, J lost 3 bases, and 16 bases lay in between. CDR3 sequence (DNA): TGTGCCAGCAGTTATCAGGGGTGGGGGAACAATCAGCCCCAGCATTTT. Protein sequence: CASSYQGWGNNQPQHF.

This chain uses TRBV9 with TRBJ1-2; D not resolved. CDR3 size: 14 residues. Germline assignment: CDR1 SGDLS and CDR2 YYNGEE. V shed 0 bases and J shed 5 bases, with 11 bases lying between them. CDR3 sequence: CASSVASASYGYTF. The DNA for the CDR3 is TGTGCCAGCAGCGTAGCCAGCGCAAGTTATGGCTACACCTTC.

The chain combines TRBV15 with TRBJ2-3, with 9 positions matching TRBD2. V was clipped by 1 base and J by 6 bases; unmatched bases: 14. This CDR3 has 18 amino acids. Germline V gene lookup returns CDR1 LNHNV and CDR2 YYDKDF (reference sequence). CDR3 amino acids: CATSRVSWGLAGSDTQYF. CDR3 nucleotide sequence: TGTGCCACCAGCAGAGTTTCGTGGGGACTAGCAGGTTCGGATACGCAGTATTTT.

This chain links TRBV29-1 with TRBJ2-7; 7 bases fit TRBD2. CDR1 SQVTM and CDR2 ANQGSEA come from the germline V gene. This CDR3 spans 14 amino acids. V lost 3 bases to trimming and J lost 0 bases; unmatched junction nucleotides: 5. The CDR3 region is CSVEEGGGSYEQYF. The DNA for the CDR3 is TGCAGCGTTGAGGAGGGCGGGGGCTCCTACGAGCAGTACTTC.

This rearrangement joins TRBV2 to TRBJ2-1; D is undetermined. V lost 1 base, J lost 6 bases, and 13 bases lay in between. The germline CDR1 and CDR2 sequences are SNHLY and FYNNEI. The CDR3 length is 15 residues. The CDR3 region has the DNA TGTGCCAGCAGTGAAGGTGTAGCCATTGTCAATGAGCAGTTCTTC. Translated, it gives CASSEGVAIVNEQFF.

The CDR3 is CASSLKLGTAEETQYF. CDR3 nucleotide sequence: TGTGCCAGCAGCTTAAAGTTAGGGACAGCGGAAGAGACCCAGTACTTC. The chain uses TRBV7-9 and TRBJ2-5; the match to TRBD1 covers 7 bases. V was clipped by 2 bases and J by 3 bases; unmatched bases: 9. This CDR3 region has 16 residues. CDR1 is SEHNR, CDR2 FQNEAQ, per germline (reference sequence).

This sequence joins TRBV30 and TRBJ2-7, with 9 bases fitting TRBD1. V shed 0 bases and J 1 base; nucleotides not matched to a gene: 1. Germline-derived CDR1 and CDR2 are GTSNPN and SVGIG (reference sequence). This CDR3 contains 14 residues. CDR3 sequence: CAWSVGTGSYEQYF. The CDR3 bases are TGTGCCTGGAGTGTTGGGACAGGGTCCTACGAGCAGTACTTC.